A selection of T cell receptor beta chains follows, all from one sample in a study of technical replicates of blood from a few donors. Clones were read by immunoSEQ multiplex PCR, and TCRdb kept only the in-frame ones, dropping some. The table has tens of thousands of clones, approximately 96% seen once. Input material: T cells isolated from PBMCs. The receptors stem from a human donor in good health. CDR3s include the opening cysteine and the closing phenylalanine or tryptophan. The order of the fields is D gene, J gene, clone size, V gene, CDR3 DNA, CDR3 protein. The D gene is left open where the match is weak. Clone size, where shown, is once, few, many, or a class for clones that have expanded.

D gene: .; J gene: TRBJ1-5; clone size: .; V gene: TRBV2; CDR3 DNA: TGTGCCAGCAGTGAATCGGTTGTCCCGGCGGGCAATCAGCCCCAGCATTTT; CDR3 protein: CASSESVVPAGNQPQHF
D gene: TRBD2; J gene: TRBJ2-1; clone size: .; V gene: TRBV19; CDR3 DNA: TGTGCCAGTAGTATAGGGGGGAGGGGCAATGAGCAGTTCTTC; CDR3 protein: CASSIGGRGNEQFF
D gene: .; J gene: TRBJ1-3; clone size: .; V gene: TRBV4-3; CDR3 DNA: TGCGCCAGCAGCCAAGTCGGGGAGGGGATCTCTGGAAACACCATATATTTT; CDR3 protein: CASSQVGEGISGNTIYF
D gene: TRBD2; J gene: TRBJ2-7; clone size: .; V gene: TRBV9; CDR3 DNA: TGTGCCAGCAGCGTTAGCTCTCTAGCGGGAGCCTACGAGCAGTACTTC; CDR3 protein: CASSVSSLAGAYEQYF
D gene: TRBD1; J gene: TRBJ1-3; clone size: .; V gene: TRBV7-2; CDR3 DNA: TGTGCCAGCAGCCCCGGGACAGGGGTGTCTGGAAACACCATATATTTT; CDR3 protein: CASSPGTGVSGNTIYF
D gene: TRBD2; J gene: TRBJ2-4; clone size: .; V gene: TRBV28; CDR3 DNA: TGTGCCAGCAGTTTCCGGGGACTAGCGTGGGACATTCAGTACTTC; CDR3 protein: CASSFRGLAWDIQYF
D gene: .; J gene: TRBJ1-1; clone size: .; V gene: TRBV19; CDR3 DNA: TGTGCCAGTAGTCGAGGGAACACTGAAGCTTTCTTT; CDR3 protein: CASSRGNTEAFF
D gene: TRBD1; J gene: TRBJ1-4; clone size: .; V gene: TRBV10-3; CDR3 DNA: TGTGCCACCGGTGACGGACAGGGAAATGAAAAACTGTTTTTT; CDR3 protein: CATGDGQGNEKLFF
D gene: TRBD2; J gene: TRBJ2-5; clone size: .; V gene: TRBV7-2; CDR3 DNA: TGTGCCAGCAGCTTACCGGGACTAGCGGTAAAAGAGACCCAGTACTTC; CDR3 protein: CASSLPGLAVKETQYF
D gene: .; J gene: TRBJ1-5; clone size: .; V gene: TRBV6-1; CDR3 DNA: TGTGCCAGCAGCAGGGGTAAGCCCCAGCATTTT; CDR3 protein: CASSRGKPQHF
D gene: .; J gene: TRBJ1-2; clone size: .; V gene: TRBV27; CDR3 DNA: TGTGCCAGCAGTCCCCGAAATCCACGCGACTATGGCTACACCTTC; CDR3 protein: CASSPRNPRDYGYTF
D gene: .; J gene: TRBJ1-5; clone size: .; V gene: TRBV19; CDR3 DNA: TGTGCCAGTAGTATGGGGAGGAAGAATCAGCCCCAGCATTTT; CDR3 protein: CASSMGRKNQPQHF
D gene: TRBD1; J gene: TRBJ2-1; clone size: .; V gene: TRBV7-9; CDR3 DNA: TGTGCCAGCAGCGGCGGGACAGGGGAGGGCAATGAGCAGTTCTTC; CDR3 protein: CASSGGTGEGNEQFF
D gene: TRBD2; J gene: TRBJ2-7; clone size: .; V gene: TRBV5-1; CDR3 DNA: TGCGCCAGCAGCTTGCGGGGACTAAGCGGGGGATACGAGCAGTACTTC; CDR3 protein: CASSLRGLSGGYEQYF
D gene: .; J gene: TRBJ1-2; clone size: .; V gene: TRBV9; CDR3 DNA: TGTGCCAGCAGCGTAGAGGGGGAGAGGAGTGGCTACACCTTC; CDR3 protein: CASSVEGERSGYTF
D gene: .; J gene: TRBJ1-1; clone size: .; V gene: TRBV6-5; CDR3 DNA: TGTGCCAGCAGTTACTCCGGGGAGTACACTGAAGCTTTCTTT; CDR3 protein: CASSYSGEYTEAFF
D gene: TRBD1; J gene: TRBJ1-1; clone size: .; V gene: TRBV7-3; CDR3 DNA: TGTGCCAGCAGTCCTTCATCTCAGCTTACCCCCTTTATACAGGGGCCGAACACTGAAGCTTTCTTT; CDR3 protein: CASSPSSQLTPFIQGPNTEAFF
D gene: .; J gene: TRBJ2-3; clone size: .; V gene: TRBV7-3; CDR3 DNA: TGTGCCAGCAGCTCTGGGAGGCTCACAGATACGCAGTATTTT; CDR3 protein: CASSSGRLTDTQYF
D gene: TRBD1; J gene: TRBJ1-2; clone size: .; V gene: TRBV5-4; CDR3 DNA: TGTGCCAGCAGCTGGGCGACAGGGGGCTATGGCTACACCTTC; CDR3 protein: CASSWATGGYGYTF
D gene: .; J gene: TRBJ1-1; clone size: .; V gene: TRBV27; CDR3 DNA: TGTGCCAGCAGTCCCGGTTTAGTGTCTGAAGCTTTCTTT; CDR3 protein: CASSPGLVSEAFF
D gene: .; J gene: TRBJ1-1; clone size: once; V gene: TRBV6-1; CDR3 DNA: TGTGCCAGCAGCGCAGGGATATTGAACACTGAAGCTTTCTTT; CDR3 protein: CASSAGILNTEAFF
D gene: .; J gene: TRBJ2-5; clone size: once; V gene: TRBV7-7; CDR3 DNA: TGTGCTAGCAGCTTATGGAGTCAAGAGACCCAGTACTTC; CDR3 protein: CASSLWSQETQYF
D gene: .; J gene: TRBJ1-1; clone size: .; V gene: TRBV28; CDR3 DNA: TGTGCCAGCAGGGCGGACAAGGGGCGGTACACTGAAGCTTTCTTT; CDR3 protein: CASRADKGRYTEAFF
D gene: TRBD2; J gene: TRBJ2-5; clone size: once; V gene: TRBV30; CDR3 DNA: TGTGCCTGGGGGACTAGTCGAGAGACCCAGTACTTC; CDR3 protein: CAWGTSRETQYF
D gene: .; J gene: TRBJ1-2; clone size: .; V gene: TRBV29-1; CDR3 DNA: TGCAGCGTTGAAGATCGCCTCGGGGGCTACACCTTC; CDR3 protein: CSVEDRLGGYTF
D gene: .; J gene: TRBJ2-1; clone size: .; V gene: TRBV2; CDR3 DNA: TGTGCCAGCAGTGAAGGTTTGTTCCCAAACACCTACAATGAGCAGTTCTTC; CDR3 protein: CASSEGLFPNTYNEQFF
D gene: .; J gene: TRBJ2-1; clone size: once; V gene: TRBV6-1; CDR3 DNA: TGTGCCAGCAGCCGGGACACCTACAATGAGCAGTTCTTC; CDR3 protein: CASSRDTYNEQFF